The clone carrying this TCR beta chain came up a few times. The repertoire was sequenced with immunoSEQ multiplex PCR; TCRdb's copy has only in-frame clones and lacks some. The sample holds 11,000 to 15,000 clones; roughly 73% are singletons and the top ten take about 7.2%. This sample was taken from a study of tumour-infiltrating T cells in Burkitt lymphoma. The wider study: Overall and progression-free survival were predicted by productive clonality.

The CDR3 has 12 amino acids. Trimming removed 4 bases at V and 5 bases at J, with 8 bases between. Germline CDR1 reads SNHLY; CDR2 reads FYNNEI. Material for sequencing was tumor tissue. This chain joins TRBV2 and TRBJ1-1; D gene unclear. The sequence derives from a human donor with diffuse large B-cell lymphoma. The DNA of the CDR3 is TGTGCCAGCAGTGTCGAATTAACTGAAGCTTTCTTT. Its translation: CASSVELTEAFF.